This T cell receptor beta chain comes out of a study of identical twins. A single record per CDR3 protein comes from TCRdb applying MiXCR to the 5' RACE reads. The table includes roughly 480,000 distinct CDR3 sequences, about 24% detected once. Regarding the study as a whole: Out-of-frame alpha sequences common to twins were enriched for low generation probability. Modelling approaches yielded underestimates of out-of-frame TCR alpha sharing between monozygotic twins.

The length of the CDR3 is 15 residues. Germline CDR1 reads SGHRS; CDR2 reads YFSETQ. The V end was cut by 0 bases, the J end by 5 bases, with 15 bases between. The sample holds many counts of this clonotype. Its antigen is unknown. The same specimen was also included in a second study, on T cells expressing NK-cell markers. In that study: Alpha-beta TCR T cells were the sole sorting target in several experiments, owing to an anti-gamma-delta TCR antibody.

The TCR was taken from a woman under 30 in good health. The sequenced material came from CD4+ T cells sorted from blood. The chain combines TRBV5-1 with TRBJ2-7; perhaps TRBD2 as D (6 bases). In DNA form, the CDR3 reads TGCGCCAGCAGCTTGGTTACGGGAGTCGCCGACGAGCAGTACTTC. Translation gives CASSLVTGVADEQYF.